This is a list of T cell receptor beta chains from one sample in a study of technical replicates of blood from a handful of donors. Repertoires were generated with immunoSEQ multiplex PCR, while TCRdb's copy carries only in-frame clones and drops some. The data show some 57,000 clones, around 97% seen once. Sequencing used T cells isolated from PBMCs. The receptor set was obtained from a human donor in good health. CDR3s include the opening cysteine and the closing phenylalanine or tryptophan. A D gene is named only where the DNA matches it firmly. Part of the rows lack a size; the others show once, few, many or a class for expanded clones.

.	TRBV19	TRBJ1-2	TRBD1	TGTGCCAGCTTGGGGGACAGAAGCTTTGACTATGGCTACACCTTC	CASLGDRSFDYGYTF
.	TRBV2	TRBJ2-6	.	TGTGCCAGCAGTGGACATTCTGGGGCCAACGTCCTGACTTTC	CASSGHSGANVLTF
.	TRBV6-5	TRBJ2-5	TRBD1	TGTGCCAGCAACCACCTACAGGGGGCGAAGGAGACCCAGTACTTC	CASNHLQGAKETQYF
.	TRBV2	TRBJ1-6	.	TGTGCCAGCAGTCGGGAGGGGAGGCATAATTCACCCCTCCACTTT	CASSREGRHNSPLHF
.	TRBV7-8	TRBJ2-1	.	TGTGCCAGCAGCTTGAGTAGAAGTGAGCAGTTCTTC	CASSLSRSEQFF
.	TRBV4-1	TRBJ1-5	.	TGCGCCAGCAGCCAAGGGGCACAGGGTCGGAGCAATCAGCCCCAGCATTTT	CASSQGAQGRSNQPQHF
.	TRBV11-2	TRBJ2-2	.	TGTGCCAGCAGCTTAGCCCTAAGAGGCGGGGAGCTGTTTTTT	CASSLALRGGELFF
.	TRBV9	TRBJ2-5	.	TGTGCCAGTTCGGGCAGGGATGGGGAGACCCAGTACTTC	CASSGRDGETQYF
.	TRBV6-4	TRBJ2-1	TRBD2	TGTGCCAGCAGTGTCGAAGGGACTAGCGGGAGCTATGAGCAGTTCTTC	CASSVEGTSGSYEQFF
.	TRBV9	TRBJ1-1	.	TGTGCCAGCAGCTCCCCCCCGGGGGACACTGAAGCTTTCTTT	CASSSPPGDTEAFF
.	TRBV12-5	TRBJ2-7	.	TGTGCTAGAAACAGGGTCTACGAGCAGTACTTC	CARNRVYEQYF
.	TRBV2	TRBJ2-2	.	TGTGCCAGCAGTGTACGGCAGGAGGGGTCCGGGGAGCTGTTTTTT	CASSVRQEGSGELFF
.	TRBV19	TRBJ1-1	.	TGTGCCAGTAGCCTGGGGGCATTGATGAACACTGAAGCTTTCTTT	CASSLGALMNTEAFF
.	TRBV7-2	TRBJ2-2	TRBD2	TGTGCCCGAACTCGGGGGACTAGTGGTGTCCTTTCTGGGGAGCTGTTTTTT	CARTRGTSGVLSGELFF
once	TRBV30	TRBJ2-7	TRBD2	TGTGCCTGGAGTCGGGGGGGGACGGCCTCCTACGAGCAGTACTTC	CAWSRGGTASYEQYF